This paragraph reports one TCR beta chain. This clone was recorded only once. There is no known antigen for this receptor. Base qualities are missing; no much larger clone stands one base away. The sample belongs to a study of blood T cell repertoires in COVID-19 (dated by TCRdb to 2020 to 2022). Regarding the study in general: Samples from collaborators originated in the United States, Italy and Spain and spanned both the acute and convalescent phases of COVID-19. Samples were obtained from the ongoing ImmuneRACE study (first 160 participants) and from over 1,000 subjects provided by 6 global collaborators. The dataset comprised deeply sampled blood TCRbeta repertoires from subjects exposed to, actively infected with, or recovered from COVID-19. The repertoires were released in a freely available public database meant as a resource for research on the immune response to SARS-CoV-2. Sample metadata almost always included a de-identified subject ID, COVID-19 status, age in years and sex. The prospective study material was composed of cDNA or gDNA derived from T cells, B-cell-depleted T cells, or PBMCs. Where available, HLA class I and class II types were obtained from metadata supplied by the sample provider rather than from assay-based typing.

Taken from cysteine to phenylalanine, the CDR3 has 12 residues. Only the CDR3 DNA stays, 36 bases, in frame from base 1. From V the trimming removes 1 base and from J it removes 13 bases, while the gene matches leave 2 bases of the junction unaccounted for. Samples from volunteer blood donors who had recovered from COVID-19 were contributed by a second Seattle source. Whole blood was collected in K2EDTA tubes by collaborating institutions according to the institutions' own protocols. For TCRbeta analysis, collaborators shipped samples as frozen whole blood, isolated PBMCs, or DNA extracted from either of those sample types. TCRbeta CDR3 regions were amplified from genomic DNA by means of the immunoSEQ Assay, a bias-controlled multiplex PCR. Concerning the study's data processing: The number of nucleated cells in each sample was estimated by amplification of reference gene primers within the assay. To quantify the absolute abundance of each unique TCRbeta CDR3 rearrangement, sequence reads were collapsed and filtered. For each sample, productive Simpson clonality was calculated as the square root of Simpson's diversity index over productive rearrangements. TCRdb holds this immuneACCESS table with in-frame rearrangements only. Some clones are missing; in checked studies, unresolved V genes explain under half, and the rest has no known cause. The V and J calls and clone size were taken over from that table, and D and trimming were inferred from the DNA. The sample table lists approximately 110,000 clones, nearly 90% of them with a count of one. The ten largest clones capture 8.4% of the sample.

Overall results and qualifications from the work: The amount of clinical and demographic metadata varied by source and participant and was provided uncurated.

Sequencing was performed on peripheral blood. The source is a woman between 65 and 79 years old who had recovered from COVID-19. The chain is assembled from TRBV12-3 or TRBV12-4 and TRBJ2-1, and 9 junctional nucleotides match TRBD2. The nucleotide sequence is TGTGCCAGCAGTTTAGGCGGGGGGGCTCAGTTCTTC. Its protein product is CASSLGGGAQFF.